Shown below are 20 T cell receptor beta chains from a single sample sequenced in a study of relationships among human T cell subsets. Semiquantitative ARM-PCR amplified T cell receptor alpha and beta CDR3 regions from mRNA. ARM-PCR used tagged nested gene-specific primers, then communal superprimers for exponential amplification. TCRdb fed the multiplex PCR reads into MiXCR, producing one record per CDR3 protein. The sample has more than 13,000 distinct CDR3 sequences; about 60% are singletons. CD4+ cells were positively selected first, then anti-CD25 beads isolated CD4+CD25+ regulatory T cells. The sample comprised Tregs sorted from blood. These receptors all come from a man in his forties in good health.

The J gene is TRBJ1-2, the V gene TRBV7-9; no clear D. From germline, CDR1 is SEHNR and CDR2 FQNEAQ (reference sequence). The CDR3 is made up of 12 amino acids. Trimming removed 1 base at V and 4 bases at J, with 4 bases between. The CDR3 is CASSLGGYGYTF. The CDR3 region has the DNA TGTGCCAGCAGCTTAGGGGGCTATGGCTACACCTTC.

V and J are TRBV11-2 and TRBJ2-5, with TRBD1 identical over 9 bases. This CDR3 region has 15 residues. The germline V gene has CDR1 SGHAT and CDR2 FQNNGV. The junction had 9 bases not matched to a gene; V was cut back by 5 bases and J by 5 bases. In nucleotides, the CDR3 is TGTGCCAGCAGCGGAGGGACAGGGCTTTCGGAGACCCAGTACTTC. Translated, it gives CASSGGTGLSETQYF.

The CDR3 coding sequence is TGTGCCAGCAGCTTCGGACCAAGTACGCAGTATTTT. It specifies CASSFGPSTQYF. The chain couples TRBV11-1 to TRBJ2-3; D gene uncertain. Trimming pared 3 bases from V and 8 bases from J, leaving 9 bases between. The germline CDR1 and CDR2 sequences are SGHAT and FQDESV (reference sequence). This CDR3 contains 12 residues.

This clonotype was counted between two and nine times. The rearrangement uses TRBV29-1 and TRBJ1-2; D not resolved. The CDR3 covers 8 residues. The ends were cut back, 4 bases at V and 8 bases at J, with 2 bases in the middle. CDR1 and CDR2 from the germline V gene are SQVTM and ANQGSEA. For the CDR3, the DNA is TGCAGCGTTGGGGGCTACACCTTC. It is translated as CSVGGYTF. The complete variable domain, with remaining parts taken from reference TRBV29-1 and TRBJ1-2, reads SAVISQKPSRDICQRGTSLTIQCQVDSQVTMMFWYRQQPGQSLTLIATANQGSEATYESGFVIDKFPISRPNLTFSTLTVSNMSPEDSSIYLCSVGGYTFGSGTRLTVV.

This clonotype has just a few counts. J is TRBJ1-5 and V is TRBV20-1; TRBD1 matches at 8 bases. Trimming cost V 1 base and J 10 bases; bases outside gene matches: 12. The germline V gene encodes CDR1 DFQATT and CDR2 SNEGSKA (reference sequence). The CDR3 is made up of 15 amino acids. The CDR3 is CSARGGQVNQSPQHF. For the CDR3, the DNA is TGCAGTGCTAGAGGGGGACAGGTCAATCAGAGCCCCCAGCATTTT.

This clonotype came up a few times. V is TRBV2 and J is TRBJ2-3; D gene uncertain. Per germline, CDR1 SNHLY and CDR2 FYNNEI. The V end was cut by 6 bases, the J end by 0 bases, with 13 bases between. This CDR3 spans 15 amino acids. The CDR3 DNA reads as TGTGCCAGCAGCGGATCAGGAGCTAGCACAGATACGCAGTATTTT. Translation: CASSGSGASTDTQYF.

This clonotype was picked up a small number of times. The CDR3 region is CSASTRDRGNEQFF. DNA of the CDR3: TGCAGTGCTTCGACCCGGGACAGGGGCAATGAGCAGTTCTTC. The rearrangement uses TRBV20-1 and TRBJ2-1; TRBD1 matches 10 bases. This CDR3 region has 14 residues. Germline V lookup: CDR1 DFQATT, CDR2 SNEGSKA (reference sequence). J was trimmed by 6 bases and V by 5 bases; bases with no gene match: 7.

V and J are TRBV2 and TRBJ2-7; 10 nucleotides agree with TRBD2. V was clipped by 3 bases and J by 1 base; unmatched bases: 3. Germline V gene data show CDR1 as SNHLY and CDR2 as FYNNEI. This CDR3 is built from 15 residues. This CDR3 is CASSDSGGTSYEQYF. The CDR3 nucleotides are TGTGCCAGCAGTGATAGCGGGGGGACTTCCTACGAGCAGTACTTC.

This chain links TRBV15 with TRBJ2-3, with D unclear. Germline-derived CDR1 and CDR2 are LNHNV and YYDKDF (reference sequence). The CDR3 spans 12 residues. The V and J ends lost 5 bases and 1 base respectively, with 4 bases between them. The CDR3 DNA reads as TGTGCCACCAGCCGTCGCACAGATACGCAGTATTTT. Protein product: CATSRRTDTQYF.

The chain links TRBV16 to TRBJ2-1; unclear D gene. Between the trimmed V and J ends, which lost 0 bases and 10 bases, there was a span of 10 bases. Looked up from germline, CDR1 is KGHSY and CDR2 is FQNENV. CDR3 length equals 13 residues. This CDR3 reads CASSQSSVGEQFF. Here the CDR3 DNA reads TGTGCCAGCAGCCAATCGAGCGTGGGGGAGCAGTTCTTC.

In nucleotides, the CDR3 is TGTGCCAGCAGTGTGGAAGGGGTAGAGACCCAGTACTTC. Amino acids: CASSVEGVETQYF. The chain joins TRBV6-1 to TRBJ2-5, with a tentative D call TRBD1 (5 bases). V lost 4 bases to trimming and J lost 4 bases, with 10 bases between them. CDR1 is MNHNS, CDR2 SASEGT, per germline. CDR3 size: 13 residues.

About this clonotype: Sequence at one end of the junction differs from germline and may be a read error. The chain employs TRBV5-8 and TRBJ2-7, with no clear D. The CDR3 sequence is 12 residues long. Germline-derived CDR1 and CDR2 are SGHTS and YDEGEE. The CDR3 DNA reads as TGTGCCAGCAGCTTTGAGACCTACGGGCAGTACTTC. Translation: CASSFETYGQYF. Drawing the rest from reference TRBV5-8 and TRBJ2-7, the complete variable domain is EAGVTQSPTHLIKTRGQQATLRCSPISGHTSVYWYQQALGLGLQFLLWYDEGEERNRGNFPPRFSGRQFPNYSSELNVNALELEDSALYLCASSFETYGQYFGPGTRLTVT.

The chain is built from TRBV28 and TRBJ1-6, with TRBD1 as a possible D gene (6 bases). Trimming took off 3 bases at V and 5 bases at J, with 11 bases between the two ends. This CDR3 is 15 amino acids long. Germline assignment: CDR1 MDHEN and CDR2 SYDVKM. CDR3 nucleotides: TGTGCCAGCAGTTTGACAGGTCCCGATAATTCACCCCTCCACTTT. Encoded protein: CASSLTGPDNSPLHF.

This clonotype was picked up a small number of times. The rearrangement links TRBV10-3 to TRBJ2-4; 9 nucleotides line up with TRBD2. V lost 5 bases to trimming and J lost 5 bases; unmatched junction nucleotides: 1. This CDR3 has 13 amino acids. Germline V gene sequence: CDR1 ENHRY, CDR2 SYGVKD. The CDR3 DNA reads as TGTGCCATCAGTTCTAGCGGGGAAAACATTCAGTACTTC. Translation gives CAISSSGENIQYF.

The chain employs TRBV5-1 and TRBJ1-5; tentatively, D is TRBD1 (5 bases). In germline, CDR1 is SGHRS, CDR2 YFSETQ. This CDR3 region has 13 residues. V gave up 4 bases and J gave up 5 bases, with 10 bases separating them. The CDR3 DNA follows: TGCGCCAGCAGCCCGGAGGGGTATCAGCCCCAGCATTTT. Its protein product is CASSPEGYQPQHF.

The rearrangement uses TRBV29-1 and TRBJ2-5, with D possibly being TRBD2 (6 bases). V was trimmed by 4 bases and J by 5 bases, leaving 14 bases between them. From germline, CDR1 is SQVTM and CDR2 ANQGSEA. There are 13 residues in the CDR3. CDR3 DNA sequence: TGCAGCGTTGCTTCTTCGGGACTGGAGACCCAGTACTTC. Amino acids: CSVASSGLETQYF.

CDR3 protein: CAISESTPVRSSYNEQFF. CDR3 nucleotides: TGTGCCATCAGTGAGTCGACCCCGGTCCGGAGCTCCTACAATGAGCAGTTCTTC. The V and J genes are TRBV10-3 and TRBJ2-1; D uncertain. The CDR3 totals 18 residues. V lost 0 bases and J lost 0, with 15 bases in between. CDR1 and CDR2 (germline): ENHRY, SYGVKD.

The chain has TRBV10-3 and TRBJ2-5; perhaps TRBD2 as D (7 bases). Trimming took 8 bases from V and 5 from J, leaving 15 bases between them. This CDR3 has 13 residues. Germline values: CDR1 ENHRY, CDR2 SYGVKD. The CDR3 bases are TGTGCCATCTCGCGGGAGAGGGGGGAGACCCAGTACTTC. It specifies CAISRERGETQYF.

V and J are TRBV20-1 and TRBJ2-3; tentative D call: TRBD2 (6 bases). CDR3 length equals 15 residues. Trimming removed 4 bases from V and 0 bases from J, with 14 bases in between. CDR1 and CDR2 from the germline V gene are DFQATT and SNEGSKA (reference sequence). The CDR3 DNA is TGCAGTGCTAAGAGGGGCGGGGCGAGCACAGATACGCAGTATTTT. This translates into CSAKRGGASTDTQYF.

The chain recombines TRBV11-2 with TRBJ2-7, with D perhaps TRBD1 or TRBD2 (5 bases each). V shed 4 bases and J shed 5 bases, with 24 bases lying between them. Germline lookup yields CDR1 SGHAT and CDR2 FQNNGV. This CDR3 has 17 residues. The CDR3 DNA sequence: TGTGCCAGCAGCTCGACCTCGGGGACCCTAAACCACCACGAGCAGTACTTC. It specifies CASSSTSGTLNHHEQYF.